These 4 T cell receptor beta chains share one sample of origin, sequenced in a study of cytomegalovirus exposure and HLA in healthy donors. Sequencing was performed with immunoSEQ multiplex PCR; in TCRdb, only in-frame clones are kept and a portion is missing. The table records about 74,000 clones, around 94% of them present only once. Sequenced sample: PBMCs. Receptors originate from a woman aged 18-29 years in good health and CMV-seropositive.

The CDR3 DNA is TGTGCCAGCAAGGAAGGGACAGGGGGAGCCGGGGAGCTGTTTTTT. This codes for CASKEGTGGAGELFF. V gene TRBV6-1 combines with J gene TRBJ2-2; the match to TRBD1 covers 11 bases. This CDR3 contains 15 residues. From germline, CDR1 is MNHNS and CDR2 SASEGT. V lost 7 bases, J lost 6 bases, and 7 bases stayed unmatched.

This chain links TRBV5-6 with TRBJ1-1; the D gene is possibly TRBD1 (5 bases). Trimming removed 4 bases from V and 0 bases from J, with 16 bases in between. The CDR3 totals 16 residues. CDR1 is SGHDT, CDR2 YYEEEE, per germline. In DNA form, the CDR3 reads TGTGCCAGCAGCCAAACGACAGCTTACATGAACACTGAAGCTTTCTTT. Its translation is CASSQTTAYMNTEAFF.

The J gene is TRBJ1-4, the V gene TRBV11-2, with 7 bases that match TRBD1. V shed 5 bases, J shed 3 bases, and the junction held 9 bases outside the gene matches. Germline lookup yields CDR1 SGHAT and CDR2 FQNNGV. The CDR3 totals 16 residues. CDR3 nucleotides: TGTGCCAGCAGCCCCCTACAGGGGCGGCCTAATGAAAAACTGTTTTTT. This encodes CASSPLQGRPNEKLFF.

This clone was seen just once. This chain joins TRBV19 and TRBJ2-1; tentatively, D is TRBD2 (6 bases). Trimming cost V 6 bases and J 7 bases, with 22 bases left between them. The CDR3 extends over 16 amino acids. In germline, CDR1 is LNHDA, CDR2 SQIVND (reference sequence). The CDR3 loop is CASSSPGLSTRNEQFF. In DNA form, the CDR3 reads TGTGCCAGTAGCTCGCCGGGACTGAGTACAAGGAATGAGCAGTTCTTC. Using reference TRBV19 and TRBJ2-1 for the parts outside the CDR3, the full variable domain is DGGITQSPKYLFRKEGQNVTLSCEQNLNHDAMYWYRQDPGQGLRLIYYSQIVNDFQKGDIAEGYSVSREKKESFPLTVTSAQKNPTAFYLCASSSPGLSTRNEQFFGPGTRLTVL.